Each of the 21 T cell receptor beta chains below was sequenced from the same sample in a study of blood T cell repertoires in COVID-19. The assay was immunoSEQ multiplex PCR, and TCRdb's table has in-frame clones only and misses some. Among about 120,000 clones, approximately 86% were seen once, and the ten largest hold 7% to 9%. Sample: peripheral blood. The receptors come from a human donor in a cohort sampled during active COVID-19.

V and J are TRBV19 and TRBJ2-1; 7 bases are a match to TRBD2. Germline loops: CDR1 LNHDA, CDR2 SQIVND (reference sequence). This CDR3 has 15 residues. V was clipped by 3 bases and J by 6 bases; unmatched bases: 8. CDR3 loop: CASSMVGGGFNEQFF. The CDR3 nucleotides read TGTGCCAGTAGTATGGTTGGCGGGGGATTCAATGAGCAGTTCTTC.

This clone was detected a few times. CDR3 nucleotides: TGTGCCAGCCGGAATCGGGGGGCCCTCTATGGCTACACCTTC. It specifies CASRNRGALYGYTF. The V and J genes are TRBV5-6 and TRBJ1-2; D may be TRBD1 (6 bases). The CDR3 is 14 amino acids. V shed 7 bases and J shed 4 bases, with 17 bases lying between them. CDR1 and CDR2 from the germline V gene are SGHDT and YYEEEE.

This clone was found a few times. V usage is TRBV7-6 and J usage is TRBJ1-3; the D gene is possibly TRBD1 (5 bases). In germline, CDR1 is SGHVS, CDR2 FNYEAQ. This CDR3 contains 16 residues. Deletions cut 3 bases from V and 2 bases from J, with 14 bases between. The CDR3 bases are TGTGCCAGCAGCTTGTTCGGAAGGGGCGCTGGAAACACCATATATTTT. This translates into CASSLFGRGAGNTIYF.

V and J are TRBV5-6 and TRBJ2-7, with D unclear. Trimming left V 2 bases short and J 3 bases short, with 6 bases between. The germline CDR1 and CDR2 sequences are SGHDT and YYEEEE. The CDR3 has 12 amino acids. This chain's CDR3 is CASSFLNYEQYF. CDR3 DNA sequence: TGTGCCAGCAGCTTTTTAAACTACGAGCAGTACTTC.

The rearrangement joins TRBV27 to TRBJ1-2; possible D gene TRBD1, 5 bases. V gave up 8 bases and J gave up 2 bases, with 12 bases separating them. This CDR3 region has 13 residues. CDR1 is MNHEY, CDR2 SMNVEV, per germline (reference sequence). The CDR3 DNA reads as TGTGCCAGCTGCGGGGACCTAAACTATGGCTACACCTTC. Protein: CASCGDLNYGYTF.

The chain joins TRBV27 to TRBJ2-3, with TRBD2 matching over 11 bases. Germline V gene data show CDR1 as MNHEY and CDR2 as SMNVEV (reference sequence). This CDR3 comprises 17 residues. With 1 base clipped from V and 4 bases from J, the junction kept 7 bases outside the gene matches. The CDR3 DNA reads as TGTGCCAGCAGTTTATTCCCTAGCGGGAGGAGATCAGATACGCAGTATTTT. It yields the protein CASSLFPSGRRSDTQYF.

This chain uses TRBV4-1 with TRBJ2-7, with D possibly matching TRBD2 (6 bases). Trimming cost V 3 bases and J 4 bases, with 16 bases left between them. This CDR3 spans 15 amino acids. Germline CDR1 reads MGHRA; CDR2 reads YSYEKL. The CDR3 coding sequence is TGCGCCAGCAGCCAGGAGGGACGGCCCTTTTACGAGCAGTACTTC. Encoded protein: CASSQEGRPFYEQYF.

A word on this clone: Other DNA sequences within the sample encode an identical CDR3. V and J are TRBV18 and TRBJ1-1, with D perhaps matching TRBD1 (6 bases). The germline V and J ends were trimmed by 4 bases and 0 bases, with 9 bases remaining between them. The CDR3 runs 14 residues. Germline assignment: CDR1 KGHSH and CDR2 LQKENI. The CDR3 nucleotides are TGTGCCAGCTCACGACAGGAAATGAACACTGAAGCTTTCTTT. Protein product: CASSRQEMNTEAFF. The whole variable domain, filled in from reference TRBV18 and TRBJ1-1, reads NAGVMQNPRHLVRRRGQEARLRCSPMKGHSHVYWYRQLPEEGLKFMVYLQKENIIDESGMPKERFSAEFPKEGPSILRIQQVVRGDSAAYFCASSRQEMNTEAFFGQGTRLTVV.

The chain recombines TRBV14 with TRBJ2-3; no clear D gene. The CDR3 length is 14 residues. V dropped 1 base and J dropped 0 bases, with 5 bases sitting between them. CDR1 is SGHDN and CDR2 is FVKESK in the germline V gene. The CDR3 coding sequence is TGTGCCAGCAGCCAAGTGGCTAGCACAGATACGCAGTATTTT. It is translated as CASSQVASTDTQYF.

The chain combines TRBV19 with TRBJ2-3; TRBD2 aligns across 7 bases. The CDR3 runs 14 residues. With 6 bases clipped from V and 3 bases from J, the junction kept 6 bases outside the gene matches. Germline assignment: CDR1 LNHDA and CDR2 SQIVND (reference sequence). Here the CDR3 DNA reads TGTGCCAGTAGGGCGGGAGTGGTAACAGATACGCAGTATTTT. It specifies CASRAGVVTDTQYF.

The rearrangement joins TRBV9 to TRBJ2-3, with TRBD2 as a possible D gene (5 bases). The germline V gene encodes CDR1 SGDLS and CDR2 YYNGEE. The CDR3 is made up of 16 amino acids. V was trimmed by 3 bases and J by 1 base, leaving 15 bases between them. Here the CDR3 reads CASSGLSGLGTDTQYF. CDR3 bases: TGTGCCAGCAGCGGGCTGTCGGGGTTGGGCACAGATACGCAGTATTTT. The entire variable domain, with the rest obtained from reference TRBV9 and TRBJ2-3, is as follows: DSGVTQTPKHLITATGQRVTLRCSPRSGDLSVYWYQQSLDQGLQFLIQYYNGEERAKGNILERFSAQQFPDLHSELNLSSLELGDSALYFCASSGLSGLGTDTQYFGPGTRLTVL.

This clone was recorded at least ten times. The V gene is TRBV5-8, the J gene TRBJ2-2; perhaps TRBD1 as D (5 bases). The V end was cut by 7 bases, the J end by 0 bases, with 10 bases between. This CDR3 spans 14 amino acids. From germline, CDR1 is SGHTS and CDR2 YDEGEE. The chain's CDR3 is CASQRTTNTGELFF. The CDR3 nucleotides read TGTGCCAGCCAAAGGACAACGAACACCGGGGAGCTGTTTTTT.

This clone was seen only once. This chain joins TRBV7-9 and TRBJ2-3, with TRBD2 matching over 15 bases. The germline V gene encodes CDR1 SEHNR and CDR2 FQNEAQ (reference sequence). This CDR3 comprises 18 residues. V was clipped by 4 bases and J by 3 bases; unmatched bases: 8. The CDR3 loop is CASSSGLAGGPVTDTQYF. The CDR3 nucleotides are TGTGCCAGCAGCTCCGGACTAGCGGGAGGGCCGGTGACAGATACGCAGTATTTT.

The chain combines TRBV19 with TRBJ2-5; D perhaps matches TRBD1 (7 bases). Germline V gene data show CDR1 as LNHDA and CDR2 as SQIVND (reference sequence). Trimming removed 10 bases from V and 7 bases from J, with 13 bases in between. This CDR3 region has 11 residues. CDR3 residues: CATRGEGTQYF. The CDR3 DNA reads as TGTGCCACCAGGGGGGAAGGGACCCAGTACTTC.

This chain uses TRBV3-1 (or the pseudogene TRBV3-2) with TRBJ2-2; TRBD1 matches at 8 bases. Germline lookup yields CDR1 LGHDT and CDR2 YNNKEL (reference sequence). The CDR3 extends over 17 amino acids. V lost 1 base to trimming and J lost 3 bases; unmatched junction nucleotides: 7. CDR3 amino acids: CASSQAGTGGYTGELFF. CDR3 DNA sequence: TGTGCCAGCAGCCAAGCCGGTACAGGGGGATACACCGGGGAGCTGTTTTTT.

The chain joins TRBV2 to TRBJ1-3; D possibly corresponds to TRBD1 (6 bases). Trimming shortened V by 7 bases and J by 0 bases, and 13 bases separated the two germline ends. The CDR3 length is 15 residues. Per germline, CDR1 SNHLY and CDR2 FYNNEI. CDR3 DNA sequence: TGTGCCAGCAACCGACAGGTTGTCTCTGGAAACACCATATATTTT. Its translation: CASNRQVVSGNTIYF.

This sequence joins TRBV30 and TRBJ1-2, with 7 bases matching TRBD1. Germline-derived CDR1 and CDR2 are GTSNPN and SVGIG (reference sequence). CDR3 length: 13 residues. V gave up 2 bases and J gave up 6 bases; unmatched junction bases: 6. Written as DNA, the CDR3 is TGTGCCTGGAGTCTGAGGGGGCGGAATGGCTACACCTTC. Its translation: CAWSLRGRNGYTF. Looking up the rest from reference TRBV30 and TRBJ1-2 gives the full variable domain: SQTIHQWPATLVQPVGSPLSLECTVEGTSNPNLYWYRQAAGRGLQLLFYSVGIGQISSEVPQNLSASRPQDRQFILSSKKLLLSDSGFYLCAWSLRGRNGYTFGSGTRLTVV.

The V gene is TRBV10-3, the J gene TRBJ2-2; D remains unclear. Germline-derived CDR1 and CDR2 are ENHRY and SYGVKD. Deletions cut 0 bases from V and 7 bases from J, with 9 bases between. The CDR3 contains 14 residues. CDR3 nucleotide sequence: TGTGCCATCAGTGAGTCGGGCTCCCTCGGGGAGCTGTTTTTT. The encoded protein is CAISESGSLGELFF.

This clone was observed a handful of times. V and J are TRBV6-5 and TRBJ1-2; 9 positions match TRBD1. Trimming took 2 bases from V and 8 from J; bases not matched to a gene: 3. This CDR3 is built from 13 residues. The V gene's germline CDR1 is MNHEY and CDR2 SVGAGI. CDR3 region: CASSYRTGEGYTF. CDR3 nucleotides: TGTGCCAGCAGTTACCGGACAGGGGAGGGCTACACCTTC.

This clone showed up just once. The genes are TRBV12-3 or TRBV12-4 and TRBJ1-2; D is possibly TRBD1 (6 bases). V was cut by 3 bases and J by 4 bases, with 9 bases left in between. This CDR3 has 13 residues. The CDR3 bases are TGTGCCAGCAGTTTTACAGGGACCTATGGCTACACCTTC. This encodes CASSFTGTYGYTF.

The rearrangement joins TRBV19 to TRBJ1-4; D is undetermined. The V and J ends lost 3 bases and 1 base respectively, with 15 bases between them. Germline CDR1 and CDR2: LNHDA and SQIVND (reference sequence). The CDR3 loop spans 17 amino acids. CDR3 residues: CASSMAGNPGTNEKLFF. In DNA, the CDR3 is TGTGCCAGTAGTATGGCGGGCAATCCGGGAACTAATGAAAAACTGTTTTTT.